Listed below are T cell receptor beta chains from one sample, sequenced in a study of identical twins' blood T cells. TCRdb reanalysed the 5' RACE reads using MiXCR and keeps one entry per CDR3 protein. This table holds around 380,000 distinct CDR3 sequences, approximately 30% found once. The sequencing input was PBMCs. Receptors originate from a woman aged 18 to 49 in good health. Each CDR3 is given with its conserved first and last residue. A D gene is named only where the DNA matches it firmly. Rows may omit the clone size; those that give it use once, few, many or a size class.

CDR3 DNA,CDR3 protein,clone size,J gene,V gene,D gene,CDR3 length
TGTGCCATCAGTGAGTCCCCGATGGGACCTGGGGGGAAGGGGATGAACACTGAAGCTTTCTTT,CAISESPMGPGGKGMNTEAFF,.,TRBJ1-1,TRBV10-3,.,21
TGTGCCAGCAGTGAACAGCAAGTTTATGGCTACACCTTC,CASSEQQVYGYTF,few,TRBJ1-2,TRBV2,.,13
TGCAGCGTGGAAGGGAGGAACACTGAAGCTTTCTTT,CSVEGRNTEAFF,few,TRBJ1-1,TRBV29-1,.,12
TGTGCCAGCTCACCTAGGGGCGCGGGCTCTGAAACTTTCTTT,CASSPRGAGSETFF,.,TRBJ1-1,TRBV18,.,14
TGTGCCAGCAGTTACGTTGCCGGGGCCAACGTCCTGACTTTC,CASSYVAGANVLTF,few,TRBJ2-6,TRBV6-5,.,14
TGTGCCAGCAGCTTTGACAGGGCAATGAACACTGAAGCTTTCTTT,CASSFDRAMNTEAFF,few,TRBJ1-1,TRBV5-4,TRBD1,15
TGCAGCGTTCAGACAGGGCGTAAGGATACGCAGTATTTT,CSVQTGRKDTQYF,few,TRBJ2-3,TRBV29-1,TRBD1,13
TGTGCCAGCTCACCATATCGACGGGACTCTGGAAACACCATATATTTT,CASSPYRRDSGNTIYF,.,TRBJ1-3,TRBV18,.,16
TGCGCCAGCAGCCAAGACCTAGGGTCCGCGGATACGCAGTATTTT,CASSQDLGSADTQYF,few,TRBJ2-3,TRBV4-3,.,15
TGCAGTGCTAGAATGGGGGGGACTGAAACTTTCTTT,CSARMGGTETFF,.,TRBJ1-1,TRBV20-1,.,12
TGTGCCAGCAGCTCGGACAGTCTCACAAACACCAGGGAGCTGTTTTTT,CASSSDSLTNTRELFF,.,TRBJ2-2,TRBV2,.,16
TGTGCCAGCAGGGGGGAGCGGGAGAATGAGCAGTTCTTC,CASRGERENEQFF,.,TRBJ2-1,TRBV6-2/TRBV6-3,TRBD2,13
TGCAGCGCGGGGACAGGGGGTGGAGATACGCAGTATTTT,CSAGTGGGDTQYF,few,TRBJ2-3,TRBV29-1,TRBD1,13
TGTGCCCGCTCTAGCGGCTCCTACAATGAGCAGTTCTTC,CARSSGSYNEQFF,.,TRBJ2-1,TRBV30,TRBD2,13
TGTGCCAGCAGCTTGGAAATAAGAAATGAGCAGTTCTTC,CASSLEIRNEQFF,few,TRBJ2-1,TRBV5-5,.,13
TGTGCCAGCCAGACTAGCGGTAGCACAGATACGCAGTGTTTT,CASQTSGSTDTQCF,.,TRBJ2-3,TRBV12-3/TRBV12-4,TRBD2,14
TGTGCCAGCAGCCTAGAACCAAAAGGGGGCTACACCTTC,CASSLEPKGGYTF,.,TRBJ1-2,TRBV5-6,.,13
TGTGCCAGTAGTATCGGAACAGGGACAAGCTTGCAGTATTTT,CASSIGTGTSLQYF,.,TRBJ2-3,TRBV19,.,14
TGCAGCGTTGCACGGGGAATAGCGGGCAACAATGAGCAGTTCTTC,CSVARGIAGNNEQFF,few,TRBJ2-1,TRBV29-1,TRBD2,15
TGCAGTGCTAGAGATCGGTCAGGGTTCCGGCCCCAGCATTTT,CSARDRSGFRPQHF,.,TRBJ1-5,TRBV20-1,.,14
TGTGCCAGCAGCTTAGCTTCGGGGGGTGAGCAGTTCTTC,CASSLASGGEQFF,few,TRBJ2-1,TRBV7-9,TRBD2,13
TGTGCCAGCAGCTTTACAAACGAGCAGTACTTC,CASSFTNEQYF,many,TRBJ2-7,TRBV7-9,.,11
TGTGCCAGCAGCGTGGGTACGGGGGGCGCGAACTATGGCTACACCTTC,CASSVGTGGANYGYTF,few,TRBJ1-2,TRBV9,.,16
TGTGCCAGCAGTTCCCGGACTAGTTCAGATACGCAGTATTTT,CASSSRTSSDTQYF,.,TRBJ2-3,TRBV12-3/TRBV12-4,TRBD2,14
TGTGCCAGCAGTCTATTCCGCCCTAGCGGGAGATACAATGAGCAGTTCTTC,CASSLFRPSGRYNEQFF,.,TRBJ2-1,TRBV6-5,TRBD2,17
TGCGCCAGCAGACTCTCCGACAGCACAGATACGCAGTATTTT,CASRLSDSTDTQYF,few,TRBJ2-3,TRBV5-1,.,14
TGTGCCAGCAGCCTAGCGGGGAGCTCCTATAATTCACCCCTCCACTTT,CASSLAGSSYNSPLHF,few,TRBJ1-6,TRBV13,.,16
TGTGCCAGCAGCCTAGGGACTCCCATAACCCACAATGAGCAGTTCTTC,CASSLGTPITHNEQFF,.,TRBJ2-1,TRBV4-2,.,16
TGCAGCGGGCCCAAGGGGACGGGCCAGCCCCAGCATTTT,CSGPKGTGQPQHF,.,TRBJ1-5,TRBV29-1,.,13
TGTGCCAGCAGTTCAAAGGGACAGCTAGGAAACACCATATATTTT,CASSSKGQLGNTIYF,.,TRBJ1-3,TRBV7-9,TRBD1,15
TGCGCCAGCAGCCTTGGACAGGCCAGCTATGGCTACACCTTC,CASSLGQASYGYTF,few,TRBJ1-2,TRBV5-1,TRBD1,14
TGCAGTGCTACCCCGGGACCGAAGAATTTACCCCTCCACTTT,CSATPGPKNLPLHF,.,TRBJ1-6,TRBV20-1,.,14
TGTGCCGGCGGCATTGCGACGGGGGCATCAGATACGCAGTATTTT,CAGGIATGASDTQYF,.,TRBJ2-3,TRBV9,.,15
TGCAGCGCGGGACTAGCGGGTACGCTGTTTTTT,CSAGLAGTLFF,.,TRBJ2-2,TRBV29-1,TRBD2,11
TGCAGTGCTACGGCAGGTTGGACAGGGAACACTGAAGCTTTCTTT,CSATAGWTGNTEAFF,.,TRBJ1-1,TRBV20-1,TRBD1,15
TGTGCCAGCTCACCGACGCGAACCGGGGATTATAGCAATCAGCACCAGCATTTT,CASSPTRTGDYSNQHQHF,.,TRBJ1-5,TRBV18,.,18
TGCGCCAGCAGCCCAGGGGTAAATAGCAATCAGCCCCAGCATTTT,CASSPGVNSNQPQHF,.,TRBJ1-5,TRBV5-1,.,15
TGTGCCAACAGGGGGCTGATGAACACTGAAGCTTTCTTT,CANRGLMNTEAFF,.,TRBJ1-1,TRBV2,TRBD1,13
TGTGCCAGCAGCGGTTTCACTAGAAACACTGAAGCTTTCTTT,CASSGFTRNTEAFF,many,TRBJ1-1,TRBV2,.,14
TGCAGTGCTGGGACTAGCGGCTTAAACAATGAGCAGTTCTTC,CSAGTSGLNNEQFF,.,TRBJ2-1,TRBV20-1,TRBD2,14
TGCAGTGCTCGACTGAAGGGACAGGGAAATTCACCCCTCCACTTT,CSARLKGQGNSPLHF,.,TRBJ1-6,TRBV20-1,TRBD1,15
TGCAGTGCGGGACAGCTCCAGCGAGAAAAACTGTTTTTT,CSAGQLQREKLFF,.,TRBJ1-4,TRBV20-1,TRBD1,13
TGCAGTGCTATTCCCGATAACTATGGCTACACCTTC,CSAIPDNYGYTF,.,TRBJ1-2,TRBV20-1,.,12
TGTGCCAGCAGAAGTCGGATCAGCTCTGGAAACACCATATATTTT,CASRSRISSGNTIYF,.,TRBJ1-3,TRBV6-1,.,15
TGTGCCAGTACCATTCAGGTGGCCACTGAAGCTTTCTTT,CASTIQVATEAFF,.,TRBJ1-1,TRBV3-1,.,13
TGTGCCAGCAGCCCAGTTAAACAGCCCCAGCATTTT,CASSPVKQPQHF,.,TRBJ1-5,TRBV12-3/TRBV12-4,.,12
TGCAGCGTTGTCGGGCAAAACTATGGCTACACCTTC,CSVVGQNYGYTF,few,TRBJ1-2,TRBV29-1,.,12
TGCAGTGCTAGAGACCCCACAGGGGTCGATCAGCCCCAGCATTTT,CSARDPTGVDQPQHF,few,TRBJ1-5,TRBV20-1,TRBD1,15
TGTGCCAGCAGTGACCCCGGACTAGCGGGGGGCAATGAGCAGTTCTTC,CASSDPGLAGGNEQFF,.,TRBJ2-1,TRBV2,TRBD2,16
TGTGCCAGCAGTCGGGACAGAATGAACACTAAAGCTTTCTTT,CASSRDRMNTKAFF,few,TRBJ1-1,TRBV7-2,TRBD1,14
TGTGCCAGTGGACCGGCTGCCAAAAACATTCAGTACTTC,CASGPAAKNIQYF,.,TRBJ2-4,TRBV19,.,13
TGTGCCAGCAGCTCCCACACCGGGATCAATGAGCAGTTCTTC,CASSSHTGINEQFF,.,TRBJ2-1,TRBV11-3,.,14
TGCAGTGCTAGAGACTTCCGGGACACCTCCTACGAGCAGTACTTC,CSARDFRDTSYEQYF,few,TRBJ2-7,TRBV20-1,.,15
TGTGCCAGCAGCGTGGGACAGGGTGAAGCTTTCTTT,CASSVGQGEAFF,few,TRBJ1-1,TRBV7-9,TRBD1,12
TGTGCCAGCAGCTTAAATTGGTACAGGGCGACCTATGGCTACACCTTC,CASSLNWYRATYGYTF,many,TRBJ1-2,TRBV13,.,16